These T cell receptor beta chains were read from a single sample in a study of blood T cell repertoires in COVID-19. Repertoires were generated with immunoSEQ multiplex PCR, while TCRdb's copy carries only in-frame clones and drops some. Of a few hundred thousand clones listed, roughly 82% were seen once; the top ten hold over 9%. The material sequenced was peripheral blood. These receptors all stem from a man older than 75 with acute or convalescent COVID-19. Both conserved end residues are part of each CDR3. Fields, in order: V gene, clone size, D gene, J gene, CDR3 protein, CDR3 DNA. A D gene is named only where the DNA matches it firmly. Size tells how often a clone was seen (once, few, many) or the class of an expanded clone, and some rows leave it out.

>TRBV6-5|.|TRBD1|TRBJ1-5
CASSYGDRVGQPQHF
TGTGCCAGCAGTTACGGGGACAGGGTAGGTCAGCCCCAGCATTTT
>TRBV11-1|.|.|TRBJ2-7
CASSLAREYEQYF
TGTGCCAGCAGCTTAGCGAGGGAATACGAGCAGTACTTC
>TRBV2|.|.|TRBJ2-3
CASSAVRDTQYF
TGTGCCAGCAGTGCGGTCAGGGATACGCAGTATTTT
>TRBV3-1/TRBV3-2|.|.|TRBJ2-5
CASSQGSAGLAAQYF
TGTGCCAGCAGCCAAGGGTCGGCGGGACTCGCGGCCCAGTACTTC
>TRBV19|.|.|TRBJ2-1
CASAPLGYEQFF
TGTGCCAGTGCCCCTTTGGGCTATGAGCAGTTCTTC
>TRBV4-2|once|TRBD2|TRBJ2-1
CASSQELAGAAGDNEQFF
TGTGCCAGCAGCCAAGAACTAGCGGGGGCCGCGGGTGACAATGAGCAGTTCTTC
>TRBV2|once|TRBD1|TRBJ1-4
CASSGQGGSEKLFF
TGTGCCAGCAGCGGACAGGGGGGTTCTGAAAAACTGTTTTTT
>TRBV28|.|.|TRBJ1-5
CASTVGAGPQHF
TGTGCCAGCACCGTTGGGGCAGGGCCCCAGCATTTT
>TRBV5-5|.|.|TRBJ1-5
CASSLSSRTVGQPQHF
TGTGCCAGCAGCTTGAGTTCGCGGACAGTCGGTCAGCCCCAGCATTTT
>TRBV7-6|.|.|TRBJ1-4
CASSLTTGLSNEKLFF
TGTGCCAGCAGCCTCACTACGGGACTCTCTAATGAAAAACTGTTTTTT
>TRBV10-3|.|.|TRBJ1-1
CAISESAANTEAFF
TGTGCCATCAGTGAGTCCGCGGCGAACACTGAAGCTTTCTTT
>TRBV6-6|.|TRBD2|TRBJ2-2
CASSRLTSGTMGNTGELFF
TGTGCCAGCAGTCGCTTGACTAGCGGGACAATGGGGAACACCGGGGAGCTGTTTTTT
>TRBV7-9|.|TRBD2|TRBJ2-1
CASSNGTSTNEQFF
TGTGCCAGCAGCAACGGGACTAGCACCAATGAGCAGTTCTTC
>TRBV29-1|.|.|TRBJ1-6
CSVAASGSGSPLHF
TGCAGCGTTGCAGCCTCGGGCAGCGGTTCACCCCTCCACTTT
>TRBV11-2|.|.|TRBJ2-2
CASSFRATITGELFF
TGTGCCAGCAGCTTCAGGGCCACTATCACCGGGGAGCTGTTTTTT
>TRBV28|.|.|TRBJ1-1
CATRRDRAFF
TGTGCCACTAGACGCGATCGGGCTTTCTTT
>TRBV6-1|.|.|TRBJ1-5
CASSVSGVGGNQPQHF
TGTGCCAGCAGTGTTTCAGGGGTAGGCGGCAATCAGCCCCAGCATTTT
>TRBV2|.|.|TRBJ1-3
CASSGEVSGNTIYF
TGTGCCAGCAGCGGAGAAGTCTCTGGAAACACCATATATTTT
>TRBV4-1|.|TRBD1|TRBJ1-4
CASSQGEGQGREKLFF
TGCGCCAGCAGCCAAGGGGAGGGACAGGGGCGTGAAAAACTGTTTTTT
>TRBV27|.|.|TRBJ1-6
CASSFTGFDNSPLHF
TGTGCCAGCAGTTTTACAGGTTTTGATAATTCACCCCTCCACTTT
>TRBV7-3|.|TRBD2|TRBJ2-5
CASSPSSGRGETQYF
TGTGCCAGCAGCCCATCTAGCGGGAGGGGGGAGACCCAGTACTTC
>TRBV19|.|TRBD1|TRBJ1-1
CASFTPGTANTEAFF
TGTGCCAGTTTTACCCCCGGGACAGCGAACACTGAAGCTTTCTTT
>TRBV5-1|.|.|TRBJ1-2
CASSLEYGNYGYTF
TGCGCCAGCAGCTTGGAGTACGGGAACTATGGCTACACCTTC
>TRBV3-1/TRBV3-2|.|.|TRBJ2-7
CASSQASYEQYF
TGTGCCAGCAGCCAAGCCAGTTACGAGCAGTACTTC
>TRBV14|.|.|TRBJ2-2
CASSFAGELFF
TGTGCCAGCAGTTTCGCCGGGGAGCTGTTTTTT
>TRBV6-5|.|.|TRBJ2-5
CASSYSGGKTQYF
TGTGCCAGCAGTTACTCGGGGGGAAAGACCCAGTACTTC
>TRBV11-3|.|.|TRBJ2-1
CASSRTRNEQFF
TGTGCCAGCAGCCGAACTAGGAATGAGCAGTTCTTC
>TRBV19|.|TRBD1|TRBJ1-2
CASKPSDRVGGYTF
TGTGCCAGTAAGCCCTCGGACAGGGTAGGGGGCTACACCTTC
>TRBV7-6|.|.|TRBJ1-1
CASSFPGTEAFF
TGTGCCAGCAGCTTCCCGGGGACTGAAGCTTTCTTT